This T cell receptor (beta chain) came from a study of early T cells in non-severe SARS-CoV-2 infection. Across the whole study: The authors sequenced bulk RNA from unsorted whole blood, leaving chains unpaired. General study findings and limits: Matching results from VDJdb favored anti-spike CD8 responses, leaving private and CD4 specificities undetected.

Details on this clonotype: Its antigen is undetermined.

cDNA molecules, individually, were tagged with unique molecular identifiers. TCRdb processed the 5' RACE reads anew with MiXCR; each CDR3 protein has one entry. The table includes tens of thousands of distinct CDR3 sequences, around 12% detected once. The CDR3 totals 15 residues. Germline-derived CDR1 and CDR2 are KGHDR and SFDVKD. V shed 3 bases and J shed 5 bases, with 15 bases lying between them. The chain couples TRBV24-1 to TRBJ2-5; D possibly corresponds to TRBD2 (5 bases). The TCR was taken from an adult who was a healthcare worker with PCR-confirmed SARS-CoV-2 infection or an uninfected control (not recorded which). Sequencing input: whole blood. The CDR3 nucleotides are TGTGCCACCAGTGATAGTAGGACCGGCGGGGAGACCCAGTACTTC. Encoded protein: CATSDSRTGGETQYF.